This T cell receptor (beta chain) was sequenced during a study of blood T cell repertoires in COVID-19. Study-level background: Italy, Spain and the United States were the sources of the convalescent and acute COVID-19 samples. T cells, B-cell-depleted T cells, or PBMCs supplied cDNA or gDNA.

In the source study's methods: Reference gene primer amplification in the assay estimated nucleated cell counts. Produced via immunoSEQ multiplex PCR; TCRdb's table is partial and in-frame only. V and J calls plus clone size are reproduced from that table; the DNA served to infer D and trimming. The repertoire holds some 260,000 clones, with roughly 86% as singletons. This clonotype was obtained from a human donor in a cohort sampled during active COVID-19. Specimen: peripheral blood.

The CDR3 reads CASSVGRGTEAFF. CDR3 in DNA: TGTGCCAGTAGTGTGGGCAGGGGCACTGAAGCTTTCTTT. This chain links TRBV19 with TRBJ1-1; tentative D call: TRBD1 (6 bases). From germline, CDR1 is LNHDA and CDR2 SQIVND (reference sequence). This CDR3 is 13 amino acids long. The V end lost 5 bases, the J end lost 4 bases, and 11 bases lay between the germline ends.